The next 10 T cell receptor beta chains were all read from a single sample in a study of cytomegalovirus exposure and HLA in healthy donors. Vbeta (60) and Jbeta (13) primers were used in the PCR. Produced via immunoSEQ multiplex PCR; TCRdb's table is partial and in-frame only. The sample has about 160,000 clones; about 83% are singletons. Sequencing was carried out using PBMCs. The origin of the receptors is a woman in her 30s in good health and CMV-seronegative.

CDR3 nucleotides: TGTGCCAGCAGTGTTACTAGCGGGAGGGCCGTCGGCGGGGAGCTGTTTTTT. This translates into CASSVTSGRAVGGELFF. V gene TRBV27 combines with J gene TRBJ2-2, with TRBD2 matching over 13 bases. The CDR3 consists of 17 residues. Germline CDR1 is MNHEY and CDR2 is SMNVEV (reference sequence). Trimming cost V 5 bases and J 7 bases; bases outside gene matches: 10.

The chain has TRBV13 and TRBJ1-3, with 7 nucleotides matching TRBD1. The CDR3 covers 13 residues. Trimming took 4 bases from V and 4 from J; bases not matched to a gene: 1. CDR1 is PRHDT and CDR2 is FYEKMQ in the germline V gene (reference sequence). The CDR3 bases are TGTGCCAGCAGCTCCAGGGGGGGAAACACCATATATTTT. Residues: CASSSRGGNTIYF.

This chain uses TRBV9 with TRBJ2-3; TRBD2 aligns across 7 bases. Trimming took 5 bases from V and 0 from J; bases not matched to a gene: 9. The CDR3 totals 16 residues. Germline V gene data show CDR1 as SGDLS and CDR2 as YYNGEE. The CDR3 sequence is CASSGGGRKSTDTQYF. CDR3 in DNA: TGTGCCAGCAGTGGGGGGGGACGGAAGAGCACAGATACGCAGTATTTT.

V and J are TRBV9 and TRBJ1-2; 7 bases map to TRBD1. Germline trimming cut 0 bases from V and 7 bases from J; bases unmatched to any gene: 6. The CDR3 loop spans 14 amino acids. Germline V lookup: CDR1 SGDLS, CDR2 YYNGEE. The CDR3 DNA reads as TGTGCCAGCAGCGTAGCTGTGACAGGGCGTGGCTACACCTTC. Amino acid sequence: CASSVAVTGRGYTF.

This clone is a singleton in its sample. The rearrangement uses TRBV19 and TRBJ1-1, with TRBD1 identical over 8 bases. The CDR3 spans 15 residues. After removal of 4 bases from V and 3 bases from J, the junction contained 7 bases not matched to a gene. Germline CDR1 reads LNHDA; CDR2 reads SQIVND (reference sequence). CDR3 DNA: TGTGCCAGTAGTAAAGGGCAGGGGGCGCACACTGAAGCTTTCTTT. This translates into CASSKGQGAHTEAFF.

The chain employs TRBV10-2 and TRBJ1-5, with 9 bases fitting TRBD1. J was trimmed by 0 bases and V by 2 bases; bases with no gene match: 5. This CDR3 contains 17 residues. Germline CDR1 WSHSY, CDR2 SAAADI. CDR3 DNA: TGCGCCAGCAGTGAGGGACAGGGGCTCTATAGCAATCAGCCCCAGCATTTT. Translated, it gives CASSEGQGLYSNQPQHF.

The J gene is TRBJ2-5, the V gene TRBV6-1, with 10 nucleotides matching TRBD2. The V gene end was trimmed by 6 bases and the J gene end by 5 bases; junction bases not matched to a gene: 6. CDR1 is MNHNS, CDR2 SASEGT, per germline. The CDR3 is 14 amino acids. This CDR3 is CASRPSGRGETQYF. The CDR3 DNA reads as TGTGCCAGCAGGCCCAGCGGGAGGGGGGAGACCCAGTACTTC.

The gene calls are TRBV10-3 and TRBJ1-1, with TRBD1 as a possible D gene (6 bases). V dropped 0 bases and J dropped 6 bases, with 11 bases sitting between them. This CDR3 is built from 14 residues. Germline values: CDR1 ENHRY, CDR2 SYGVKD. The CDR3 sequence: CAISESTGRAEAFF. Written as DNA, the CDR3 is TGTGCCATCAGTGAGTCTACAGGGAGGGCTGAAGCTTTCTTT.

The V gene is TRBV14, the J gene TRBJ2-1, with TRBD2 identical over 7 bases. The junction had 8 bases not matched to a gene; V was cut back by 4 bases and J by 2 bases. From germline, CDR1 is SGHDN and CDR2 FVKESK. The CDR3 is 16 amino acids. For the CDR3, the DNA is TGTGCCAGCAGCCCCGTCGCGGGGGTCCCCTACAATGAGCAGTTCTTC. The encoded protein is CASSPVAGVPYNEQFF.

The chain joins TRBV2 to TRBJ2-5; 8 nucleotides match TRBD2. The CDR3 is made up of 13 amino acids. Germline V gene data show CDR1 as SNHLY and CDR2 as FYNNEI. After removal of 8 bases from V and 3 bases from J, the junction contained 5 bases not matched to a gene. CDR3 loop: CASQRGTKETQYF. CDR3 DNA: TGTGCCAGCCAGCGGGGGACCAAAGAGACCCAGTACTTC. The variable domain in full, completed from reference TRBV2 and TRBJ2-5, reads EPEVTQTPSHQVTQMGQEVILRCVPISNHLYFYWYRQILGQKVEFLVSFYNNEISEKSEIFDDQFSVERPDGSNFTLKIRSTKLEDSAMYFCASQRGTKETQYFGPGTRLLVL.